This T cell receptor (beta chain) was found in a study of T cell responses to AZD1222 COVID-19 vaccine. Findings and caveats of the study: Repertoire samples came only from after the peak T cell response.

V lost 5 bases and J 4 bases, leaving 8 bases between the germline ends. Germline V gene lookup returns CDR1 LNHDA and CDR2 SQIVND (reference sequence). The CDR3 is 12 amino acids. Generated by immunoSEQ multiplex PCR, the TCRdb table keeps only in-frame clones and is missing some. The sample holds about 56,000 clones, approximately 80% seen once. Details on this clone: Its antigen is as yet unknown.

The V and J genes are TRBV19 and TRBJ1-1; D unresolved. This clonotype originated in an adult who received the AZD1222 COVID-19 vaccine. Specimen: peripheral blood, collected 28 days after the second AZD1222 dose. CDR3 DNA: TGTGCCAGTAGTCAGCCGGCCACTGAAGCTTTCTTT. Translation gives CASSQPATEAFF.